This T cell receptor beta chain was profiled in a study of shared clonotypes between healthy human individuals. Whole-study findings and limits: Larger estimated richness was generally seen in naive subsets than in memory subsets.

Every one of the donors was a Caucasian adult that lived in Nashville, Tennessee. As for this clone: The antigen is undetermined.

Sorted-subset replicate PCRs used about 190 ng of genomic DNA. This amount corresponded to 30,000 to 35,000 T cell genomes. Source study methods: There were no quality scores in the junction-only immunoSEQ sequences, so filtering differed. The protocol was immunoSEQ multiplex PCR, while the TCRdb copy is restricted to in-frame clones and leaves out a portion. V and J calls and clone size follow that table, whereas D and trimming were derived from the DNA. The table lists roughly 1,500,000 clones, 95% to 99% of them singletons, with roughly 0.45% in the top ten. The material sequenced was naive CD4+ T cells sorted from blood. The subset denotes: CD45RA+ positively selected. The source of this sequence is a man aged 25-45 years in good health.

For the CDR3, the DNA is TGTGCCAGCAGTTTAGTAGGGGGCGTGAACTCGGCTTTCTTT. Amino acids: CASSLVGGVNSAFF. The rearrangement uses TRBV28 and TRBJ1-1, with 7 bases fitting TRBD1. Germline assignment: CDR1 MDHEN and CDR2 SYDVKM. The CDR3 totals 14 residues. Unmatched junction bases numbered 11, after V lost 2 bases and J lost 11 bases. The full variable domain, with the rest looked up from reference TRBV28 and TRBJ1-1, is DVKVTQSSRYLVKRTGEKVFLECVQDMDHENMFWYRQDPGLGLRLIYFSYDVKMKEKGDIPEGYSVSREKKERFSLILESASTNQTSMYLCASSLVGGVNSAFFGQGTRLTVV.